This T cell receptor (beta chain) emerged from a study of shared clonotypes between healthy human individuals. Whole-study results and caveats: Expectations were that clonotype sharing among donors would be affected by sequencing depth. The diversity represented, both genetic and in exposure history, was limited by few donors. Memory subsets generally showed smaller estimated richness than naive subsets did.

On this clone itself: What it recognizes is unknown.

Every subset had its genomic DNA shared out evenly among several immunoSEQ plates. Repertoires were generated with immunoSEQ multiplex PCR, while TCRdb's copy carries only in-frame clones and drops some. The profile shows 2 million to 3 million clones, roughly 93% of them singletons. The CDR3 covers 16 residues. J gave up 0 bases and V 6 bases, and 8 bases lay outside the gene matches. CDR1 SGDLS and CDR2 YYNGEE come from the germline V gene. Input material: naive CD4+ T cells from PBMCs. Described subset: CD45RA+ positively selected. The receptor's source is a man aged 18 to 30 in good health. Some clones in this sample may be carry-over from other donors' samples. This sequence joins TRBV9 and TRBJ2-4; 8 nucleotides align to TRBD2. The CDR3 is CASNLPSGLAKNIQYF. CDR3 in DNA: TGTGCCAGCAACCTACCTAGCGGGTTAGCCAAAAACATTCAGTACTTC.